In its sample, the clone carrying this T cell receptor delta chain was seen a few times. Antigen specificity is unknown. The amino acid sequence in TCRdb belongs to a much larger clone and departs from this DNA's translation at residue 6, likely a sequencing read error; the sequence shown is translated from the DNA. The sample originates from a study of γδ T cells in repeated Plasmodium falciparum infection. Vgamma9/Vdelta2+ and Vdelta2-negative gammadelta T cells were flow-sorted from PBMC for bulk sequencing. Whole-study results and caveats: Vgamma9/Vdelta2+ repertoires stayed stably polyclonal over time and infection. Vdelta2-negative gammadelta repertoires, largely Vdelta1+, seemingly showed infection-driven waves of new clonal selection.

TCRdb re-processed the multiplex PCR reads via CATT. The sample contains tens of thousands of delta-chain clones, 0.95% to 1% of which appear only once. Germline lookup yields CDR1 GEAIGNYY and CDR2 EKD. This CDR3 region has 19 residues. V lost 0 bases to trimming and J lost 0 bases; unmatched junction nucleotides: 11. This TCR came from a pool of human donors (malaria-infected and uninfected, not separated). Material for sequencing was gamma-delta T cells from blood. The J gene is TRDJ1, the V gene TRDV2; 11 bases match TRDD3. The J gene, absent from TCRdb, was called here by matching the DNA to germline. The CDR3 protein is CACDTPVLGDRGDTDKLIF. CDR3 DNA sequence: TGTGCCTGTGACACCCCCGTACTGGGGGATAGGGGAGACACCGATAAACTCATCTTT.